The clone carrying this T cell receptor beta chain was counted many times. This specimen comes from a study of T cells in Graves' hyperthyroidism and ophthalmopathy. RNA transcripts yielded amplified TCR beta CDR3 regions. HTBI primers were the set used in a first-round RT-PCR of the TCR CDR3. One entry per CDR3 protein, called by TCRdb with MiXCR from the multiplex PCR reads. Of 250,000 or so distinct CDR3 sequences listed, over 15% are singletons. For the diagnoses, clinical symptoms, serum thyroxine and TRAb, thyroid ultrasound and orbital computed tomography were used. In germline, CDR1 is MDHEN, CDR2 SYDVKM. The CDR3 length is 16 residues. With V trimmed by 6 bases and J by 1 base, 9 bases remained unmatched.

The rearrangement joins TRBV28 to TRBJ2-7; 10 bases map to TRBD1. Material: blood. The sequence was obtained from a woman aged 18-29 years with Graves' ophthalmopathy. CDR3 region: CASRNFGQGVSYEQYF. CDR3 sequence (DNA): TGTGCCAGCAGAAATTTCGGACAGGGGGTTTCCTACGAGCAGTACTTC.